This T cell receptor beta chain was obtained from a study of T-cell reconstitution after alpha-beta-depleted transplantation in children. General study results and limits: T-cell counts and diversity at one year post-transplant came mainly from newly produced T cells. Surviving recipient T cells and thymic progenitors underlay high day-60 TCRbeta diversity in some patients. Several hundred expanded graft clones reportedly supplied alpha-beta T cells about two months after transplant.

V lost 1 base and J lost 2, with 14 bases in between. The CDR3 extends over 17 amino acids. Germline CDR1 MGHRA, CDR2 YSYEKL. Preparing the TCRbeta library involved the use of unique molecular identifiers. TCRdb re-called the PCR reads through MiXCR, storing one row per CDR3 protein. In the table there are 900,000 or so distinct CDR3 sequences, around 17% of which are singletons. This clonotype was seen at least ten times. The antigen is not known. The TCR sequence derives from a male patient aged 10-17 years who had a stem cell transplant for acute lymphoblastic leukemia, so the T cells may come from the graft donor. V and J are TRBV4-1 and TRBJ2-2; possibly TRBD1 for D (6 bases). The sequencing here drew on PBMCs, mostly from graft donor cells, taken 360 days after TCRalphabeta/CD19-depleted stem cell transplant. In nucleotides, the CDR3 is TGCGCCAGCAGCCAAGGAAGACAGGCGCTCAACACCGGGGAGCTGTTTTTT. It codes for CASSQGRQALNTGELFF.